This is a list of T cell receptor beta chains from one sample in a study of blood T cell repertoires in COVID-19. Profiled with immunoSEQ multiplex PCR; TCRdb holds only in-frame clones, not every one. The sample has 97,000 or so clones; 80% to 95% are singletons. Sequenced: peripheral blood. These receptors originate from a woman between 45 and 60 years old with COVID-19, enrolled during active disease. CDR3s include the opening cysteine and the closing phenylalanine or tryptophan. The order of the fields is J gene, CDR3 length, clone size, V gene, D gene, CDR3 protein, CDR3 DNA. The D gene is left open where the match is weak. The size entry is marked missing in some rows and otherwise reads once, few, many or a size class.

TRBJ1-5 | 17 | - | TRBV28 | - | CASSTPSGSLSNQPQHF | TGTGCCAGCAGCACCCCATCGGGGTCCTTAAGCAATCAGCCCCAGCATTTT
TRBJ1-5 | 15 | - | TRBV4-1 | TRBD1 | CASSQDGTGYQPQHF | TGCGCCAGCAGCCAAGACGGGACAGGGTATCAGCCCCAGCATTTT
TRBJ1-5 | 21 | few | TRBV24-1 | TRBD1 | CATSDFGAGGSWSFSNQPQHF | TGTGCCACCAGTGATTTCGGGGCAGGGGGTTCATGGTCGTTTAGCAATCAGCCCCAGCATTTT
TRBJ2-3 | 17 | - | TRBV12-5 | - | CASGSRERAGSTDTQYF | TGTGCTAGTGGTTCTCGGGAGAGGGCGGGGAGCACAGATACGCAGTATTTT
TRBJ2-6 | 18 | once | TRBV4-3 | - | CASSQERPGVAGANVLTF | TGCGCCAGCAGCCAAGAAAGGCCAGGTGTTGCTGGGGCCAACGTCCTGACTTTC
TRBJ2-3 | 15 | - | TRBV7-3 | TRBD2 | CASSFIAGGQDTQYF | TGTGCCAGCAGCTTCATAGCGGGGGGGCAGGATACGCAGTATTTT
TRBJ1-1 | 17 | - | TRBV19 | TRBD1 | CASCLEGQSGGVAQAFF | TGTGCCAGTTGTCTCGAGGGTCAGTCAGGGGGAGTCGCGCAGGCTTTCTTT
TRBJ2-1 | 16 | - | TRBV6-2/TRBV6-3 | - | CASSYSDSPYYNEQFF | TGTGCCAGCAGTTACTCTGACTCTCCCTATTACAATGAGCAGTTCTTC
TRBJ1-6 | 14 | - | TRBV13 | - | CASRRTDLAAPLHF | TGTGCCAGCAGGAGGACTGACCTCGCGGCGCCCCTCCACTTT
TRBJ2-3 | 11 | - | TRBV19 | - | CASSQGDTQYF | TGTGCCAGTAGTCAGGGGGATACGCAGTATTTT
TRBJ1-6 | 17 | few | TRBV5-8 | - | CASSTRTVSSYNSPLHF | TGTGCCAGCAGCACTCGGACAGTGAGCTCCTATAATTCACCCCTCCACTTT
TRBJ2-6 | 17 | - | TRBV28 | - | CASSFALSPSGANVLTF | TGTGCCAGCAGTTTTGCCCTGAGTCCCTCTGGGGCCAACGTCCTGACTTTC
TRBJ2-7 | 11 | - | TRBV6-6 | TRBD1 | CASSNTGEPYF | TGTGCCAGCAGCAATACAGGGGAGCCGTACTTC
TRBJ2-7 | 15 | few | TRBV4-3 | - | CASSQVRGSSYEQYF | TGCGCCAGCAGCCAAGTCAGGGGTTCGTCCTACGAGCAGTACTTC
TRBJ1-1 | 12 | - | TRBV28 | - | CASSSIPSEAFF | TGTGCCAGCAGTTCAATCCCGAGTGAAGCTTTCTTT
TRBJ2-7 | 16 | - | TRBV7-8 | TRBD1 | CASSNRPPGQAYEQYF | TGTGCCAGCAGCAACCGGCCACCGGGACAGGCCTACGAGCAGTACTTC
TRBJ1-3 | 16 | - | TRBV6-1 | - | CASSGTLGAQGNTIYF | TGTGCCAGCAGTGGAACGTTGGGGGCGCAAGGAAACACCATATATTTT
TRBJ1-1 | 13 | - | TRBV7-8 | - | CASSLGEGTEAFF | TGTGCCAGCAGCTTAGGGGAGGGCACTGAAGCTTTCTTT
TRBJ1-1 | 15 | - | TRBV19 | TRBD1 | CASSIVTGVGTEAFF | TGTGCCAGTAGTATAGTTACAGGGGTCGGCACTGAAGCTTTCTTT
TRBJ1-2 | 13 | - | TRBV28 | - | CASSSSLNYGYTF | TGTGCCAGCAGTTCCTCCTTGAACTATGGCTACACCTTC
TRBJ1-3 | 14 | - | TRBV3-1/TRBV3-2 | - | CASSHGGSGNTIYF | TGTGCCAGCAGCCACGGGGGGTCCGGAAACACCATATATTTT
TRBJ2-5 | 12 | once | TRBV10-3 | TRBD1 | CAIKGGSETQYF | TGTGCCATCAAAGGGGGCTCAGAGACCCAGTACTTC
TRBJ2-1 | 15 | - | TRBV7-8 | - | CASSAPGVEPITSFF | TGTGCCAGCAGCGCCCCTGGAGTGGAGCCCATCACGTCGTTCTTC
TRBJ2-1 | 13 | - | TRBV19 | - | CATRRSGYNEQFF | TGTGCCACTCGTCGTTCAGGCTACAATGAGCAGTTCTTC
TRBJ1-2 | 15 | - | TRBV5-1 | - | CASRPGQSANYGYTF | TGCGCCAGCAGACCTGGACAGTCAGCTAACTATGGCTACACCTTC
TRBJ1-3 | 14 | - | TRBV30 | TRBD1 | CASGTGGYGNTIYF | TGTGCCTCAGGGACAGGGGGCTATGGAAACACCATATATTTT
TRBJ1-6 | 12 | - | TRBV5-4 | - | CASSLQGSPLHF | TGTGCCAGCAGCCTCCAGGGTTCACCCCTCCACTTT
TRBJ2-1 | 15 | - | TRBV6-5 | - | CASSYSSGGANEQFF | TGTGCCAGCAGTTACTCGAGTGGGGGGGCGAATGAGCAGTTCTTC
TRBJ1-3 | 17 | - | TRBV13 | TRBD1 | CASSLTGQLPPGNTIYF | TGTGCCAGCAGCTTGACGGGACAGCTCCCCCCTGGAAACACCATATATTTT
TRBJ2-7 | 12 | - | TRBV5-6 | - | CASSGAEYEQYF | TGTGCCAGCAGCGGGGCAGAATACGAGCAGTACTTC
TRBJ2-7 | 14 | - | TRBV13 | - | CASSLALVVNEQYF | TGTGCCAGCAGCTTAGCACTAGTCGTAAACGAGCAGTACTTC